The 17 T cell receptor beta chains below come from one sample, sequenced in a study of T-cell memory formation after mild COVID-19. TCRdb analysed the 5' RACE reads with MiXCR anew, one entry per CDR3 protein. The sample shows 280,000 or so distinct CDR3 sequences, about a sixth of them seen only once. Sequencing was carried out using PBMCs or a T cell subset sorted from them (not recorded which). The receptors were sampled from a man younger than 30 who had mild COVID-19 (a few samples of this study predate the infection). Cell type and time point are not known.

This clonotype has more than one count but fewer than ten. V and J are TRBV4-1 and TRBJ1-4; D is uncertain. The CDR3 totals 16 residues. Per the germline V gene, CDR1 is MGHRA and CDR2 is YSYEKL. V was cut by 1 base and J by 5 bases, with 14 bases left in between. Written as DNA, the CDR3 is TGCGCCAGCAGCCAAGGTACCGGACGGCTCAATGAAAAACTGTTTTTT. This sequence encodes CASSQGTGRLNEKLFF.

This clonotype turned up a few times. The chain couples TRBV20-1 to TRBJ2-7, with D unclear. Trimming shortened V by 7 bases and J by 3 bases, and 13 bases separated the two germline ends. The CDR3 spans 12 residues. Germline V lookup: CDR1 DFQATT, CDR2 SNEGSKA (reference sequence). The CDR3 region is CSVEGSGYEQYV. As DNA, the CDR3 is TGCAGTGTAGAAGGGTCGGGCTACGAGCAGTACGTC.

This clonotype was found a few times. This rearrangement joins TRBV4-2 to TRBJ1-4, with a tentative D call TRBD1 (6 bases). The CDR3 covers 18 residues. Trimming cost V 5 bases and J 0 bases, with 19 bases left between them. Germline V gives CDR1 LGHNA, CDR2 YNFKEQ. CDR3 residues: CASSKRTVDRATNEKLFF. The DNA of the CDR3 is TGTGCCAGCAGCAAAAGGACAGTGGACCGAGCAACTAATGAAAAACTGTTTTTT.

The chain carries TRBV9 and TRBJ2-5; D gene ambiguous. This CDR3 contains 12 residues. Deletions cut 3 bases from V and 5 bases from J, with 8 bases between. Germline CDR1 and CDR2: SGDLS and YYNGEE. The CDR3 reads CASSGQVETQYF. As DNA, the CDR3 is TGTGCCAGCAGCGGCCAGGTCGAGACCCAGTACTTC.

The chain couples TRBV7-2 to TRBJ1-1; 7 bases are shared with TRBD1. The CDR3 runs 13 residues. The trim removed 5 bases at V and 6 bases at J, leaving 6 bases unmatched. CDR1 and CDR2 (germline): SGHTA, FQGNSA. In DNA, the CDR3 is TGTGCCAGCAGCCTACGGACAGGTCCTGAAGCTTTCTTT. The encoded protein is CASSLRTGPEAFF.

This clonotype was observed a few times. V is TRBV20-1 and J is TRBJ2-5; 9 positions match TRBD2. The CDR3 totals 15 residues. Germline lookup yields CDR1 DFQATT and CDR2 SNEGSKA (reference sequence). With 4 bases clipped from V and 4 bases from J, the junction kept 10 bases outside the gene matches. As DNA, the CDR3 is TGCAGTGCTACGCACCTGGGACTAGCAGGAGAGACCCAGTACTTC. It specifies CSATHLGLAGETQYF.

The chain recombines TRBV15 with TRBJ2-3, with D hard to call. The CDR3 has 15 amino acids. Between the trimmed V and J ends, which lost 3 bases and 3 bases, there was a span of 13 bases. Germline V gene lookup returns CDR1 LNHNV and CDR2 YYDKDF (reference sequence). The DNA of the CDR3 is TGTGCCACCAGCAGGGATCGACTTGGGACAGATACGCAGTATTTT. As protein: CATSRDRLGTDTQYF.

The table lists this clonotype with a few counts. The CDR3 region has the DNA TGTGCCAGCAGTCCACAGGGGCCCAGGTCTGAAGCTTTCTTT. It encodes CASSPQGPRSEAFF. This sequence joins TRBV12-3 or TRBV12-4 and TRBJ1-1; 7 bases match TRBD1. Unmatched junction bases numbered 9, after V lost 5 bases and J lost 6 bases. CDR3 length equals 14 residues.

This clonotype was seen more than once but under ten times. The chain links TRBV7-8 to TRBJ2-2, with 11 bases that match TRBD2. Germline V gene lookup returns CDR1 SGHVS and CDR2 FQNEAQ. V shed 2 bases and J 2 bases; nucleotides not matched to a gene: 7. The CDR3 covers 18 residues. As DNA, the CDR3 is TGTGCCAGCAGCTTACTAGCGGGGGGCCTACTAAACACCGGGGAGCTGTTTTTT. Translating it yields CASSLLAGGLLNTGELFF.

The sample holds many counts of this clonotype. The chain uses TRBV12-3 or TRBV12-4 and TRBJ2-3; 7 nucleotides line up with TRBD2. Trimming removed 6 bases from V and 4 bases from J; junction bases left unmatched: 10. The CDR3 totals 15 residues. In nucleotides, the CDR3 is TGTGCCAGCAGACCACAGAGCGGGGCCGCAGATACGCAGTATTTT. Translated, it gives CASRPQSGAADTQYF.

V usage is TRBV6-5 and J usage is TRBJ2-7, with D perhaps matching TRBD2 (5 bases). This CDR3 spans 12 amino acids. Germline V gene sequence: CDR1 MNHEY, CDR2 SVGAGI. The V gene lost 7 bases and the J gene lost 2 bases, with 9 bases spanning the gap. The CDR3 DNA sequence: TGTGCCAGCACCGGGAATACCTACGAGCAGTACTTC. Its protein is CASTGNTYEQYF.

This sequence joins TRBV12-3 or TRBV12-4 and TRBJ2-7; 8 bases agree with TRBD1. The CDR3 sequence is 14 residues long. Losses at the gene ends were 5 bases for V and 2 bases for J; bases not matched to a gene: 5. The CDR3 here is CASSPDRAAYEQYF. The DNA of the CDR3 is TGTGCCAGCAGTCCGGACAGGGCGGCCTACGAGCAGTACTTC.

This clonotype was counted only a few times. V is TRBV20-1 and J is TRBJ1-4; weak D call: TRBD1 (5 bases). The CDR3 is 18 amino acids. Trimming took off 6 bases at V and 0 bases at J, with 23 bases between the two ends. Germline V gene lookup returns CDR1 DFQATT and CDR2 SNEGSKA (reference sequence). The CDR3 nucleotides read TGCAGTGCAGAGGGTGTTGCGGGGGACCTCGCAACTAATGAAAAACTGTTTTTT. It specifies CSAEGVAGDLATNEKLFF.

This clonotype was seen a few times. The V call is TRBV10-3, the J call TRBJ2-3; possible D gene TRBD2, 5 bases. Germline V gives CDR1 ENHRY, CDR2 SYGVKD. The CDR3 contains 13 residues. V dropped 4 bases and J dropped 2 bases, with 7 bases sitting between them. This chain's CDR3 is CAISVRDTDTQYF. The CDR3 DNA follows: TGTGCCATCAGTGTTCGGGACACAGATACGCAGTATTTT.

This sequence joins TRBV7-2 and TRBJ1-6; 9 positions match TRBD1. This CDR3 has 15 amino acids. Per germline, CDR1 SGHTA and CDR2 FQGNSA. V trimming: 5 bases; J trimming: 9 bases; junction bases outside the gene matches: 8. The CDR3 bases are TGTGCCAGCAGCCAACCGGGACAGGGTGTTTCACCCCTCCACTTT. Residues: CASSQPGQGVSPLHF.

The chain employs TRBV12-3 or TRBV12-4 and TRBJ2-1, with no clear D. The CDR3 spans 15 residues. V lost 5 bases to trimming and J lost 2 bases, with 13 bases between them. The CDR3 sequence: CASSHYGGTYNEQFF. The CDR3 region has the DNA TGTGCCAGCAGTCACTACGGCGGAACCTACAATGAGCAGTTCTTC.

V usage is TRBV6-6 and J usage is TRBJ2-5, with 9 bases aligning to TRBD1. The CDR3 covers 14 residues. Germline CDR1 reads MNHNY; CDR2 reads SVGAGI (reference sequence). The V segment lost 6 bases and the J segment 14 bases; nucleotides outside the gene matches: 16. The CDR3 sequence: CASRHPGQGRGCYF. In DNA, the CDR3 is TGTGCCAGCAGACATCCGGGACAGGGAAGGGGCTGCTACTTC.